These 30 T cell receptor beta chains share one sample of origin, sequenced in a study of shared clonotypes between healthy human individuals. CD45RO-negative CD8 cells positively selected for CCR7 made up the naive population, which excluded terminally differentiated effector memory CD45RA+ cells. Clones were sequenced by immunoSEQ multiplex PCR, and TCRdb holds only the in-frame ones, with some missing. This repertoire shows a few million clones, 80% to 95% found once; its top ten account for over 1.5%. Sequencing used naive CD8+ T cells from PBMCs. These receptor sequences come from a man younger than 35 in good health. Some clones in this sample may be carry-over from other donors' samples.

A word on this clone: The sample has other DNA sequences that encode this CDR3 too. As DNA, the CDR3 is TGTGCCAGCAGCTTACTGCTAGCGGTCCAAGAGACCCAGTACTTC. Its protein product is CASSLLLAVQETQYF. This rearrangement joins TRBV7-8 to TRBJ2-5; 7 bases are a match to TRBD2. Per the germline V gene, CDR1 is SGHVS and CDR2 is FQNEAQ. The CDR3 is made up of 15 amino acids. Trimming cost V 2 bases and J 1 base; bases outside gene matches: 4.

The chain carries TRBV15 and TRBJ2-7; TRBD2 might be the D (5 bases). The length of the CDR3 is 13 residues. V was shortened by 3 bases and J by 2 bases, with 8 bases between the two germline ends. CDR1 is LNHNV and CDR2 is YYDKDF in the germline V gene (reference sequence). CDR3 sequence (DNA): TGTGCCACCAGCAGGGACTGGACCTACGAGCAGTACTTC. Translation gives CATSRDWTYEQYF.

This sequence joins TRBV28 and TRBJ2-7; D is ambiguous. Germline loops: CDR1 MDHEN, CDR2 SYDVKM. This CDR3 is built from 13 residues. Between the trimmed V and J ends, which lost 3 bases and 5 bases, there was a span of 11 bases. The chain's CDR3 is CASSFRGADEQYF. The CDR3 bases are TGTGCCAGCAGTTTTCGAGGCGCGGACGAGCAGTACTTC.

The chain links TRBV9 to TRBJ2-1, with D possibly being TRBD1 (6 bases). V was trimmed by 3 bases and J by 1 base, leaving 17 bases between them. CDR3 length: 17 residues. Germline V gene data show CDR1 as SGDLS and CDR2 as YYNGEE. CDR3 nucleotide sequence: TGTGCCAGCAGCGCCCGGCGGACAGATCAATCCTACAATGAGCAGTTCTTC. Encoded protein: CASSARRTDQSYNEQFF. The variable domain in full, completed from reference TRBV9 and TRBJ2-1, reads DSGVTQTPKHLITATGQRVTLRCSPRSGDLSVYWYQQSLDQGLQFLIQYYNGEERAKGNILERFSAQQFPDLHSELNLSSLELGDSALYFCASSARRTDQSYNEQFFGPGTRLTVL.

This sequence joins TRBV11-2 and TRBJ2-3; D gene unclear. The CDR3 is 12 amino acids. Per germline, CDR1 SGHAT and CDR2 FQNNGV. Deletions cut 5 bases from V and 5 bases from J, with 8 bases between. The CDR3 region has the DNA TGTGCCAGCAGCCCGAGAAGAGATACGCAGTATTTT. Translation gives CASSPRRDTQYF. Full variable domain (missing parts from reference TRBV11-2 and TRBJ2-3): EAGVAQSPRYKIIEKRQSVAFWCNPISGHATLYWYQQILGQGPKLLIQFQNNGVVDDSQLPKDRFSAERLKGVDSTLKIQPAKLEDSAVYLCASSPRRDTQYFGPGTRLTVL.

The CDR3, as DNA: TGTGCCAGCAGCTTAATTCTTAGCGGTAGCACAGATACGCAGTATTTT. Its protein is CASSLILSGSTDTQYF. The chain employs TRBV13 and TRBJ2-3, with D maybe TRBD2 (6 bases). V was shortened by 2 bases and J by 0 bases, with 12 bases between the two germline ends. Germline values: CDR1 PRHDT, CDR2 FYEKMQ (reference sequence). The CDR3 is 16 residues long.

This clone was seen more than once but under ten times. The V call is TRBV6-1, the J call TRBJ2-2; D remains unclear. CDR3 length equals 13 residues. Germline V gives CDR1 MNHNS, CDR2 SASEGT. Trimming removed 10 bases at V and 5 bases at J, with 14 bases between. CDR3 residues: CATLGRLTGELFF. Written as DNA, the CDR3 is TGTGCCACCCTCGGACGGTTGACCGGGGAGCTGTTTTTT.

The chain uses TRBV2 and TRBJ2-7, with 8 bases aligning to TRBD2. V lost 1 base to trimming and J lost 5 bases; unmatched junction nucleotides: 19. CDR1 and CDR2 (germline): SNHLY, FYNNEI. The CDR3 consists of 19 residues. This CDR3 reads CASSEGIPKASGRTDEQYF. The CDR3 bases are TGTGCCAGCAGTGAAGGTATACCTAAGGCGAGCGGGAGAACTGACGAGCAGTACTTC.

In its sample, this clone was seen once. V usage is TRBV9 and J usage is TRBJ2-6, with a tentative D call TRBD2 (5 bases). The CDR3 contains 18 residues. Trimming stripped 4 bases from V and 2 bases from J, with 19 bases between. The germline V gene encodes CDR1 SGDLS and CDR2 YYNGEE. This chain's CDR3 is CASSHLRTGFPGANVLTF. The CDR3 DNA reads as TGTGCCAGCAGCCACCTTCGGACGGGGTTCCCTGGGGCCAACGTCCTGACTTTC.

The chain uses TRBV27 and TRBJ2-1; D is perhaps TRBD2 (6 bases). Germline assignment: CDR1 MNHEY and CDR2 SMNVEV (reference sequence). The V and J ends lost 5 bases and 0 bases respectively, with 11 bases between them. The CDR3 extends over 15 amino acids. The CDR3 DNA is TGTGCCAGCAGTATCCTCGGGAGCTCCTACAATGAGCAGTTCTTC. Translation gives CASSILGSSYNEQFF.

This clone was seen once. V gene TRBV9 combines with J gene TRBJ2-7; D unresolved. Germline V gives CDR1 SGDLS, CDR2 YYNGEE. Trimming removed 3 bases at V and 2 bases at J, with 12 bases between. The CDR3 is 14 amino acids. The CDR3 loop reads CASSGGSKAYEQYF. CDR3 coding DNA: TGTGCCAGCAGCGGAGGTTCCAAAGCCTACGAGCAGTACTTC.

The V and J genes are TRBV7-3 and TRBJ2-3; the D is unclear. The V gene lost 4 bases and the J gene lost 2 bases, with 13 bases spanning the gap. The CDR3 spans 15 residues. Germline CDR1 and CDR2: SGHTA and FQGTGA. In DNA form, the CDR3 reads TGTGCCAGCAGCTCGAGCCCGGGTCCCACAGATACGCAGTATTTT. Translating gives CASSSSPGPTDTQYF.

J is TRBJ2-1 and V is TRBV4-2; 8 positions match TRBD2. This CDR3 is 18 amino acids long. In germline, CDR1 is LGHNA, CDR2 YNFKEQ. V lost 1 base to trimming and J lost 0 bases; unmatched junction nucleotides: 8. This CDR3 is CASSQGAGDPSSYNEQFF. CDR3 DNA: TGTGCCAGCAGCCAAGGAGCGGGGGACCCCAGCTCCTACAATGAGCAGTTCTTC.

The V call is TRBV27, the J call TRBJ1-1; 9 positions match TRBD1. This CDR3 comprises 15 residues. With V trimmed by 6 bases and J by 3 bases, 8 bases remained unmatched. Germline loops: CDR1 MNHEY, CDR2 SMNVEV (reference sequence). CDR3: CASSEIQGADTEAFF. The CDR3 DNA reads TGTGCCAGCAGCGAGATACAGGGGGCAGACACTGAAGCTTTCTTT.

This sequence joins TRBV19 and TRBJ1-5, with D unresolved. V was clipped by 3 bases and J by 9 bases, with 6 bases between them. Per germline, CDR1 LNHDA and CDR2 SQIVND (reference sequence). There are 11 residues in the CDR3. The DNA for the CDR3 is TGTGCCAGTAGTATTCCTCCGCCCCAGCATTTT. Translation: CASSIPPPQHF.

CDR3 sequence reads: CASSQVHRGRQPQHF. The CDR3 bases are TGTGCCAGCAGCCAAGTCCACAGGGGAAGACAGCCCCAGCATTTT. The chain couples TRBV4-2 to TRBJ1-5, with TRBD1 identical over 7 bases. The CDR3 runs 15 residues. The ends lost 1 base at V and 7 bases at J; junction bases unmatched: 7. CDR1 is LGHNA, CDR2 YNFKEQ, per germline.

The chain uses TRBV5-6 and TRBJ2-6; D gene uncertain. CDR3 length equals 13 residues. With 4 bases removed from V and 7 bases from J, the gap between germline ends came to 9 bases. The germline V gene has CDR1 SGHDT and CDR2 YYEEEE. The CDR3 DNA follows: TGTGCCAGCAGCCCCGCGAGCGCCAACGTCCTGACTTTC. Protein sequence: CASSPASANVLTF. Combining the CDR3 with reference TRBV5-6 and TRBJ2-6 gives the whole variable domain DAGVTQSPTHLIKTRGQQVTLRCSPKSGHDTVSWYQQALGQGPQFIFQYYEEEERQRGNFPDRFSGHQFPNYSSELNVNALLLGDSALYLCASSPASANVLTFGAGSRLTVL.

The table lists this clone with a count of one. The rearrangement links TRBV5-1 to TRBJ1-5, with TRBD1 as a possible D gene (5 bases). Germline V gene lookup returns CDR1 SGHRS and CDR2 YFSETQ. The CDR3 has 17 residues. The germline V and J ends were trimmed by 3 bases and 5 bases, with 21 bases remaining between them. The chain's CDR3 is CASSWGDTGASDQPQHF. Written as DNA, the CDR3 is TGCGCCAGCAGCTGGGGGGATACTGGTGCTTCGGATCAGCCCCAGCATTTT.

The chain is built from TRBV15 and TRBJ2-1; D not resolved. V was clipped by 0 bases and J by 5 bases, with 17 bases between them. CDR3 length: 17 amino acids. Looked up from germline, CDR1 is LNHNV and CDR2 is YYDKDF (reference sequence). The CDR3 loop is CATSREARLSIHNEQFF. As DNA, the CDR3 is TGTGCCACCAGCAGAGAAGCAAGACTTTCGATCCACAATGAGCAGTTCTTC.

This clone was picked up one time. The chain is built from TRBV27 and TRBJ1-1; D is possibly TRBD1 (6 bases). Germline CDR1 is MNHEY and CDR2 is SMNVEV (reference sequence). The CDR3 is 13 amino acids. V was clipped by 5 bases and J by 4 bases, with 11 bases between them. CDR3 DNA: TGTGCCAGCAGTCCTACAGGGACCACTGAAGCTTTCTTT. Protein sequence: CASSPTGTTEAFF.

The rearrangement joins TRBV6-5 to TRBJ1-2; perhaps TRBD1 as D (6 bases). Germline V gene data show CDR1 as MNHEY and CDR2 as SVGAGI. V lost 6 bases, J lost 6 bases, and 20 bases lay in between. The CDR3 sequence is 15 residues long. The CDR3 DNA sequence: TGTGCCAGCAGGATGGACGGGGCCAGGGGTCATGGCTACACCTTC. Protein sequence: CASRMDGARGHGYTF.

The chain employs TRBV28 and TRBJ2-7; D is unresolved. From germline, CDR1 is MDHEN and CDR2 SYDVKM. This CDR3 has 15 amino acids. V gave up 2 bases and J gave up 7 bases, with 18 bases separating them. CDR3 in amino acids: CASSLLAELSREQYF. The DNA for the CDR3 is TGTGCCAGCAGTTTACTCGCGGAGCTCTCAAGGGAGCAGTACTTC.

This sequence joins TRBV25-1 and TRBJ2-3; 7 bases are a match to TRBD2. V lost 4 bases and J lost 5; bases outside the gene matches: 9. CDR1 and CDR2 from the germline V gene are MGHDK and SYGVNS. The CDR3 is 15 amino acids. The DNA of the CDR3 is TGTGCCAGCAGTGGGTGGAGCGGGGCAGGAGATACGCAGTATTTT. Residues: CASSGWSGAGDTQYF.

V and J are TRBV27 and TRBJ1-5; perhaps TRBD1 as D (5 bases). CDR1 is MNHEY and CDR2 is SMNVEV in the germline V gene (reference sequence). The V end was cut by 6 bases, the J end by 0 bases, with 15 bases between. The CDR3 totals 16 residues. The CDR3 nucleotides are TGTGCCAGCAGAAAGGGGCCAGCAAATAGCAATCAGCCCCAGCATTTT. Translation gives CASRKGPANSNQPQHF.

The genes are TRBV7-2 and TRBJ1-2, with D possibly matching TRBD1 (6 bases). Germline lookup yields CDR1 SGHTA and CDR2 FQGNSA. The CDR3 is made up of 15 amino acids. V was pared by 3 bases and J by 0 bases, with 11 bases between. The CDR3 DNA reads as TGTGCCAGCAGCTTCACAGGGAAGTCTAACTATGGCTACACCTTC. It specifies CASSFTGKSNYGYTF.

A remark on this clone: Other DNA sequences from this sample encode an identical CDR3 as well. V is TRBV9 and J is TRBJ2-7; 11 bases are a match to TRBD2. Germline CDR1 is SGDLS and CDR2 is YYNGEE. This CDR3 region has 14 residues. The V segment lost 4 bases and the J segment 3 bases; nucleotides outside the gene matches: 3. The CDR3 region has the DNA TGTGCCAGCAGCCCTAGCGGGAGGTACTACGAGCAGTACTTC. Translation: CASSPSGRYYEQYF.

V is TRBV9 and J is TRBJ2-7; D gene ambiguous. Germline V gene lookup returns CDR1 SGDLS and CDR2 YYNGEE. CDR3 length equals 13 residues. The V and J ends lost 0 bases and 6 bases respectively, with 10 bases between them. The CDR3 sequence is CASSVVVRGEQYF. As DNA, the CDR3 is TGTGCCAGCAGCGTAGTAGTAAGAGGCGAGCAGTACTTC.

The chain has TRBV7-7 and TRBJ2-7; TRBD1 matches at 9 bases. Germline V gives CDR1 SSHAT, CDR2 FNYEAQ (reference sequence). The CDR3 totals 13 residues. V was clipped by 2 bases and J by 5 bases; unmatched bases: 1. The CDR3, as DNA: TGTGCCAGCAGCTTAAGGACAGGGGACGAGCAGTACTTC. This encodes CASSLRTGDEQYF.

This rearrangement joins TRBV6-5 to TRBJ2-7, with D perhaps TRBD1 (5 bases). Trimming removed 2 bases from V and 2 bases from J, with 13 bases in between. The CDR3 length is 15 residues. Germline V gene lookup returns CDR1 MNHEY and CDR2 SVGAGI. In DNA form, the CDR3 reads TGTGCCAGCAGTTACGGCCAGGGTTTGCCCTACGAGCAGTACTTC. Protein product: CASSYGQGLPYEQYF.

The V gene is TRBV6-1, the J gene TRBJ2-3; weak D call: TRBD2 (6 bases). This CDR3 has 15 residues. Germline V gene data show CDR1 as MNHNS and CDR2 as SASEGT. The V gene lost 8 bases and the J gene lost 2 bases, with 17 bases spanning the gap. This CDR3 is CASSLGLRYTDTQYF. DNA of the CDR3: TGTGCCAGCTCCCTGGGACTTCGATACACAGATACGCAGTATTTT.